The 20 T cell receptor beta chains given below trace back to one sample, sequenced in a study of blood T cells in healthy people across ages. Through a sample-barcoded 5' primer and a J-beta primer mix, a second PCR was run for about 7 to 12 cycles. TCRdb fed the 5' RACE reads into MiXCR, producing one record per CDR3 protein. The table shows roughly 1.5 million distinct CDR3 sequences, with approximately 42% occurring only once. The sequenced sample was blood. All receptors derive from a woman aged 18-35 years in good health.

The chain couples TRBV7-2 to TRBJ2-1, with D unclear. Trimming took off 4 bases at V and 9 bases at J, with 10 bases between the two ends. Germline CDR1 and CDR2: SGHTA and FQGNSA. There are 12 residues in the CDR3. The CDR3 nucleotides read TGTGCCAGCAGCTCCAGACTTACTGAGCAGTTCTTC. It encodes CASSSRLTEQFF.

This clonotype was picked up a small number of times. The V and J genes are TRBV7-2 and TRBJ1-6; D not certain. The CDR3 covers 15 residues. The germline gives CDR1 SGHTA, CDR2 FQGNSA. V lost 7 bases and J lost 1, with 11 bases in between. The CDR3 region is CASTGPGSYNSPLHF. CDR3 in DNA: TGTGCCAGCACCGGGCCGGGGTCCTATAATTCACCCCTCCACTTT.

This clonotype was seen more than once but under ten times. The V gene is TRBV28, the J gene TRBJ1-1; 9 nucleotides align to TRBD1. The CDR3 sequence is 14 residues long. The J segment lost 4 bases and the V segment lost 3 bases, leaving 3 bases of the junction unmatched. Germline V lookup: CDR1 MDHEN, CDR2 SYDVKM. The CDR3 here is CASSFTGGLTEAFF. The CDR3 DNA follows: TGTGCCAGCAGTTTCACAGGGGGCCTCACTGAAGCTTTCTTT.

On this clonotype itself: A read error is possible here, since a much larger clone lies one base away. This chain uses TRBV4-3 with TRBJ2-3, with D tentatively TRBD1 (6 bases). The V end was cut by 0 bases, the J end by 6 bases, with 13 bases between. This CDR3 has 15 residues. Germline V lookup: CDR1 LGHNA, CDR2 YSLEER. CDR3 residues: CASSQDHDRIDTQYF. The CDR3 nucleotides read TGCGCCAGCAGCCAAGATCATGACAGGATTGATACGCAGTATTTT.

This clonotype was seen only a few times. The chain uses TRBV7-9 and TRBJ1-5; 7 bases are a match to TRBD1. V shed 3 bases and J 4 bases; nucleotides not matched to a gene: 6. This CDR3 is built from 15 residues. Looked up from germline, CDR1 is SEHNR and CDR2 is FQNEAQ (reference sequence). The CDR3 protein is CASSLGTAVNQPQHF. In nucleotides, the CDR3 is TGTGCCAGCAGCTTGGGGACAGCCGTAAATCAGCCCCAGCATTTT.

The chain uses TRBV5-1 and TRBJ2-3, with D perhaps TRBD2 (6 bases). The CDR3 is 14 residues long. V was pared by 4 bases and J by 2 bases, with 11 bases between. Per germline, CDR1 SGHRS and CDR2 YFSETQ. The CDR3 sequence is CASSAGSVTDTQYF. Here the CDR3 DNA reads TGCGCCAGCAGCGCGGGGAGCGTCACAGATACGCAGTATTTT. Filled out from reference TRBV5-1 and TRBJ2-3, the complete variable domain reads KAGVTQTPRYLIKTRGQQVTLSCSPISGHRSVSWYQQTPGQGLQFLFEYFSETQRNKGNFPGRFSGRQFSNSRSEMNVSTLELGDSALYLCASSAGSVTDTQYFGPGTRLTVL.

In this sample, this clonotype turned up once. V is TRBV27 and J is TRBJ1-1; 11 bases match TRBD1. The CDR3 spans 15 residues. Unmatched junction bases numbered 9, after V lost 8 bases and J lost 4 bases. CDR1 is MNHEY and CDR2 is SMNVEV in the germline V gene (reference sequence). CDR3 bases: TGTGCCAGCCGGAGTGCCGGGACAGGGGGCACTGAAGCTTTCTTT. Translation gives CASRSAGTGGTEAFF.

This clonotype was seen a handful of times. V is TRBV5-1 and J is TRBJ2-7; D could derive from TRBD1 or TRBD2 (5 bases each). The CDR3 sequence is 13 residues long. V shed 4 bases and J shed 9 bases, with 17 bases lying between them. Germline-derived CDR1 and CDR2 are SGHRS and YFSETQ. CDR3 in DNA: TGCGCCAGCAGCGATATTAGAGGGACGTCGCAGTACTTC. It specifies CASSDIRGTSQYF.

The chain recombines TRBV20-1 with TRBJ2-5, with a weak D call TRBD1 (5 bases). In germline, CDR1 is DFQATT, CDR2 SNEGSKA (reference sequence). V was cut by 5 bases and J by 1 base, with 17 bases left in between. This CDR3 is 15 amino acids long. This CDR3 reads CSAGQTRAVQETQYF. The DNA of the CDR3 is TGCAGTGCTGGACAAACCCGGGCCGTCCAAGAGACCCAGTACTTC.

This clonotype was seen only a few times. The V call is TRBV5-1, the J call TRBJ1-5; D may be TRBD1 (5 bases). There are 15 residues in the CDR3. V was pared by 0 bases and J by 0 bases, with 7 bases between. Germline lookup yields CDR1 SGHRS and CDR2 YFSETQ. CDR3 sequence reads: CASSLVGDSNQPQHF. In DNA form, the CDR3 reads TGCGCCAGCAGCTTGGTGGGGGATAGCAATCAGCCCCAGCATTTT.

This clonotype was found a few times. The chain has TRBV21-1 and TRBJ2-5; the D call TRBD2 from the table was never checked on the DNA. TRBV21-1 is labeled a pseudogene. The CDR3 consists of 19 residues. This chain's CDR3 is CASSKGTLNSGPNQETQYF. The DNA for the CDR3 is TGTGCCAGCAGCAAAGGTACCCTGAATAGCGGACCTAACCAAGAGACCCAGTACTTC.

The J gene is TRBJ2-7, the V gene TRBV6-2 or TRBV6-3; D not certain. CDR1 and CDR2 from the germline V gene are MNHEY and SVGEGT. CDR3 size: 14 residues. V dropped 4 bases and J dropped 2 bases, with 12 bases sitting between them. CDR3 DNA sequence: TGTGCCAGCAGTTGCTCCGGCAGAGCCTACGAGCAGTACTTC. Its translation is CASSCSGRAYEQYF.

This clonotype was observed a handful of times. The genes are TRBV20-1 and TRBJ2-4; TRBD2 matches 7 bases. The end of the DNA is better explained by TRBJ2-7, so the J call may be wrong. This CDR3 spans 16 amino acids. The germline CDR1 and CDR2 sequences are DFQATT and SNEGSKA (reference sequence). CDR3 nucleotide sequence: TGCAGTGCTAGAGACGGGTGGAGTAGCGGGCGCTACGAGCAGTACTTC. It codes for CSARDGWSSGRYEQYF.

CDR3 loop: CASRRDFGNTEAFF. The CDR3 nucleotides are TGTGCCAGCAGGAGGGACTTTGGGAACACTGAAGCTTTCTTT. The J gene is TRBJ1-1, the V gene TRBV7-2; D is possibly TRBD1 (5 bases). Germline V gene lookup returns CDR1 SGHTA and CDR2 FQGNSA. The V end was cut by 6 bases, the J end by 1 base, with 12 bases between. This CDR3 has 14 amino acids.

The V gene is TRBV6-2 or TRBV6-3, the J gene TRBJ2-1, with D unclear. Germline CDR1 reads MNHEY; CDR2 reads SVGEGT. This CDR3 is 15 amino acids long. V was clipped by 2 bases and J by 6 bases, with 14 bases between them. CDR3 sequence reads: CASSYGRASFNEQFF. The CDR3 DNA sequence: TGTGCCAGCAGTTACGGTCGGGCCAGCTTCAATGAGCAGTTCTTC.

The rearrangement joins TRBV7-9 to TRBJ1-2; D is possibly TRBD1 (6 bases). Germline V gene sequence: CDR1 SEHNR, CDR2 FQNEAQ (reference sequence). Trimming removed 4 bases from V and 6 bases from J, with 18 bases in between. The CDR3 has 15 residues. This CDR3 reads CASSSLLRTADGYTF. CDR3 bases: TGTGCCAGCAGCTCCCTATTGCGGACAGCAGATGGCTACACCTTC. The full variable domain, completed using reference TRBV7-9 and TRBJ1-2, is DTGVSQNPRHKITKRGQNVTFRCDPISEHNRLYWYRQTLGQGPEFLTYFQNEAQLEKSRLLSDRFSAERPKGSFSTLEIQRTEQGDSAMYLCASSSLLRTADGYTFGSGTRLTVV.

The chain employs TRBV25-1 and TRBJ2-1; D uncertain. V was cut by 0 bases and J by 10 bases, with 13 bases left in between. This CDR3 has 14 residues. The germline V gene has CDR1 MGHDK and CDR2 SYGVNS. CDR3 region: CASSEYKTTDEQFF. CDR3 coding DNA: TGTGCCAGCAGTGAATATAAGACAACCGACGAGCAGTTCTTC. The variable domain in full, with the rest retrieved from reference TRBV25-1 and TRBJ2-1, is EADIYQTPRYLVIGTGKKITLECSQTMGHDKMYWYQQDPGMELHLIHYSYGVNSTEKGDLSSESTVSRIRTEHFPLTLESARPSHTSQYLCASSEYKTTDEQFFGPGTRLTVL.

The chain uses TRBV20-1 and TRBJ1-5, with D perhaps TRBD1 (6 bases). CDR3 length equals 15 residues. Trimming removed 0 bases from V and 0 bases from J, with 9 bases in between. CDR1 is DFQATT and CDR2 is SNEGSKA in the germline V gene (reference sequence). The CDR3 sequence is CSAREKQGSNQPQHF. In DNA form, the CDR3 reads TGCAGTGCTAGAGAAAAACAGGGTAGCAATCAGCCCCAGCATTTT.

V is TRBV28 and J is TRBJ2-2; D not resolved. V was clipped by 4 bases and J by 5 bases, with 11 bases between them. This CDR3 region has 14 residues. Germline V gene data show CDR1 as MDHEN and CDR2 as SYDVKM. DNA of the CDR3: TGTGCCAGCAGTTGGTCGGCCGGAACCGGGGAGCTGTTTTTT. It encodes CASSWSAGTGELFF.

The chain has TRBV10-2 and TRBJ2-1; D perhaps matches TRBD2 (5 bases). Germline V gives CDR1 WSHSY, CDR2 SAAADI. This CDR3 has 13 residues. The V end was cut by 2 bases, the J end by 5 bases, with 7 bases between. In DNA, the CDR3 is TGCGCCAGCAGTGAGGTCGGGGACAATGAGCAGTTCTTC. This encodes CASSEVGDNEQFF.